The TCR beta chain under discussion was sequenced for a study of shared clonotypes between healthy human individuals. Donors were healthy HIV-negative adults without recently reported acute infections or vaccinations. The authors divided CD4+ cells into CD45RA+ naive and CD45RA-negative memory subsets. The test was conducted at deep level. The assay was immunoSEQ multiplex PCR, and TCRdb's table has in-frame clones only and misses some. The sample contains around 990,000 clones, roughly 80% of which appear only once. This clone showed up just a few times. This sequence originates from a man between 18 and 35 years old in good health. Some clones in this sample may be carry-over from other donors' samples. The sample comprised memory CD4+ T cells from PBMCs. The subset: CD45RA-negative fraction.

Here the CDR3 reads CASSSGQGSEKLFF. The CDR3 DNA follows: TGTGCCAGCAGCTCTGGACAGGGTAGTGAAAAACTGTTTTTT. The rearrangement uses TRBV7-6 and TRBJ1-4, with 8 nucleotides matching TRBD1. V dropped 4 bases and J dropped 7; count of bases not matched to a gene: 5. From germline, CDR1 is SGHVS and CDR2 FNYEAQ. The CDR3 extends over 14 amino acids.